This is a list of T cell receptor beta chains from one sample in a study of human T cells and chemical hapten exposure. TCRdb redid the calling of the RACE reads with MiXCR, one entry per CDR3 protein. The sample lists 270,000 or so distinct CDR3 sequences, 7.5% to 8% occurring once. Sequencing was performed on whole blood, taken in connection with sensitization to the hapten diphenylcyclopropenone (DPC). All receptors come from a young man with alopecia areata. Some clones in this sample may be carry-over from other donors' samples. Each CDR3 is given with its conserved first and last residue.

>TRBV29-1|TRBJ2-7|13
CSVDSVNSYEQYF
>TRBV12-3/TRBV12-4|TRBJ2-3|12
CASSKDGVKQYF
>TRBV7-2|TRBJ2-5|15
CASSPRGECQETQYF
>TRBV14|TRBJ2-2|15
CASSQIELASPELFF
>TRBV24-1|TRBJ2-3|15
CATSDLRTPTDTQYF
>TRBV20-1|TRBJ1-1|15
CSAKGQILMNTEAFF
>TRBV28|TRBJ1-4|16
CASSLPDRANNEKLFF
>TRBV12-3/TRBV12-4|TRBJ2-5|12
CASSRSGETQYF
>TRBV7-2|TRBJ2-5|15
CASSLLYDRRETQYF
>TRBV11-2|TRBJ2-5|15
CASSRLASNQETQYF
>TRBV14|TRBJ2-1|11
CASSQAGDMFF
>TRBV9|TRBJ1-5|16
CASSEGPGRGNQPQHF
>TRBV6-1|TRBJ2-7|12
CATWETVYEQYF
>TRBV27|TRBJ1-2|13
CSSSTVANYGYTF
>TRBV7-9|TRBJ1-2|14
CAIGREDINYGYTF
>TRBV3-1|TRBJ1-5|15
CASSQEQGTGQPQHF
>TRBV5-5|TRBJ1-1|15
CASSLMAGAYTEAFF
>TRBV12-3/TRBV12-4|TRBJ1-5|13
CASSTGGGQPQHF
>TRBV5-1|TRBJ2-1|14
CASSLGLMGNEQFF
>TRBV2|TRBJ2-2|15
CANKKEAANTGELFF
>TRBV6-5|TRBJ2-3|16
CASSYTRHFSTDTQYF
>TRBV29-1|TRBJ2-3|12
CSVSGGGHTQYF
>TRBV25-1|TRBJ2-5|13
CASSERNRETQYF
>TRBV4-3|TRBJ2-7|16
CASSQGLGGAPYEQYF
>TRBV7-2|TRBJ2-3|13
CASSLGDTDTQYF
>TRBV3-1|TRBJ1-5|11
CASSQDGPQHF
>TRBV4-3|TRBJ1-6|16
CASSTRTGGAGSPLHF
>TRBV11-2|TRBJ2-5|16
CASSLRGAGLQETQYF
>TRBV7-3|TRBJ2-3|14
CASSSWDSSDTQYF
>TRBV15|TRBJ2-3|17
CATSREGLGTKTDTQYF
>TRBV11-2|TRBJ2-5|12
CASSPGAETQYF
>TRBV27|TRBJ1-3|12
CASRGLGNTIYF
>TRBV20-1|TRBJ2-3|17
CSARSAVAGGITDTQYF
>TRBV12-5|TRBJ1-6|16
CASGLVLTATGSPLHF
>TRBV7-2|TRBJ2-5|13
CASSLVQQGTQYF
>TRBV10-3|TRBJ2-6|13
CAIHSSGANVPTF
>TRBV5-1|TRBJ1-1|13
CASSLEPNTEAFF
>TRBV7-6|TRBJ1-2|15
CASSLFPGFNYGYTF
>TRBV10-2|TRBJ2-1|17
CASSATSSGVTYNEQFF
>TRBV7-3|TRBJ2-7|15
CASSPRSGRGDEQYF
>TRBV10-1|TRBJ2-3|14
CASSEGQVSDTQYF
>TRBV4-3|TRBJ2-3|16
CASSQVAGSPTDTQYF
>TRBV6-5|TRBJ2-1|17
CASSQRGDSLFGNEQFF
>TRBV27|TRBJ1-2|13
CASRMDRLYGYTF